The 29 T cell receptor beta chains presented below share a single source sample, sequenced in a study of blood T cell repertoires in COVID-19 (dated by TCRdb to the early 2020s). The library was obtained by the immunoSEQ multiplex PCR assay. TCRdb limited this immuneACCESS table to in-frame rearrangements with V and J called. A share of clones is missing; checked studies link under half to unresolved V genes, and the rest is unexplained. A total of tens of thousands of clones appear in this sample, roughly nine tenths of them only once. Of the sample, around 30% falls within the top ten clones. Sequenced material: peripheral blood. All receptors derive from a woman of 80 years or more with acute or convalescent COVID-19.

The rearrangement joins TRBV5-5 to TRBJ2-3; a possible D gene is TRBD2 (6 bases). This CDR3 has 16 residues. Germline CDR1 and CDR2: SGHKS and YYEKEE (reference sequence). V lost 7 bases and J 1 base, leaving 19 bases between the germline ends. The CDR3, as DNA: TGTGCCAGCTCCGGGGGAGCGCTAGGTGGCACAGATACGCAGTATTTT. This encodes CASSGGALGGTDTQYF.

The V and J genes are TRBV6-5 and TRBJ2-5; 7 positions match TRBD1. CDR3 length equals 13 residues. The V segment lost 5 bases and the J segment 4 bases; nucleotides outside the gene matches: 4. Germline V gene lookup returns CDR1 MNHEY and CDR2 SVGAGI. The CDR3 DNA follows: TGTGCCAGCAGTCTAGGACAGGTAGAGACCCAGTACTTC. Encoded protein: CASSLGQVETQYF.

The chain combines TRBV20-1 with TRBJ1-2; possibly TRBD1 for D (6 bases). The CDR3 length is 11 residues. V was shortened by 5 bases and J by 12 bases, with 16 bases between the two germline ends. Germline V gene sequence: CDR1 DFQATT, CDR2 SNEGSKA (reference sequence). CDR3 protein: CSAYRTDSNTF. In nucleotides, the CDR3 is TGCAGTGCTTACAGGACAGACTCTAACACCTTC.

The chain recombines TRBV6-1 with TRBJ1-2; D remains unclear. The CDR3 loop spans 13 amino acids. Germline loops: CDR1 MNHNS, CDR2 SASEGT. The V and J ends lost 3 bases and 8 bases respectively, with 13 bases between them. The chain's CDR3 is CASSDRGVSGYTF. CDR3 sequence (DNA): TGTGCCAGCAGTGACCGCGGAGTGTCAGGCTACACCTTC.

CDR3 DNA sequence: TGTGCCAGCAGCACTCCTCGACAGAATACATACGAGCAGTACTTC. The encoded protein is CASSTPRQNTYEQYF. This rearrangement joins TRBV5-4 to TRBJ2-7; possible D gene TRBD1, 5 bases. The V end lost 4 bases, the J end lost 4 bases, and 18 bases lay between the germline ends. Germline-derived CDR1 and CDR2 are SGHNT and YYREEE (reference sequence). The CDR3 contains 15 residues.

V gene TRBV11-2 combines with J gene TRBJ1-1, with D possibly matching TRBD1 (5 bases). The CDR3 covers 14 residues. Germline lookup yields CDR1 SGHAT and CDR2 FQNNGV. The V and J ends lost 6 bases and 7 bases respectively, with 18 bases between them. The CDR3: CASRPTLGGGEAFF. In DNA form, the CDR3 reads TGTGCCAGCAGACCTACTCTGGGGGGAGGTGAAGCTTTCTTT.

This clone was detected a few times. This chain joins TRBV5-1 and TRBJ1-6; no firm D call. The CDR3 is made up of 14 amino acids. Looked up from germline, CDR1 is SGHRS and CDR2 is YFSETQ. The V gene lost 0 bases and the J gene lost 8 bases, with 9 bases spanning the gap. The CDR3 sequence: CASSLGGWDSPLHF. CDR3 bases: TGCGCCAGCAGCTTGGGAGGGTGGGATTCACCCCTCCACTTT. The full variable domain, completed using reference TRBV5-1 and TRBJ1-6, is KAGVTQTPRYLIKTRGQQVTLSCSPISGHRSVSWYQQTPGQGLQFLFEYFSETQRNKGNFPGRFSGRQFSNSRSEMNVSTLELGDSALYLCASSLGGWDSPLHFGNGTRLTVT.

The V gene is TRBV19, the J gene TRBJ2-2, with TRBD1 matching over 8 bases. The CDR3 consists of 15 residues. In germline, CDR1 is LNHDA, CDR2 SQIVND (reference sequence). Germline trimming cut 3 bases from V and 3 bases from J; bases unmatched to any gene: 3. DNA for the CDR3: TGTGCCAGTAGTATTCAGGGGGCGGACACCGGGGAGCTGTTTTTT. Translating it yields CASSIQGADTGELFF.

The CDR3 loop reads CSVIRSGRAYEQYF. In DNA form, the CDR3 reads TGCAGCGTTATTCGGTCAGGGAGGGCCTACGAGCAGTACTTC. The V and J genes are TRBV29-1 and TRBJ2-7; TRBD2 matches 7 bases. The V gene end was trimmed by 5 bases and the J gene end by 2 bases; junction bases not matched to a gene: 9. This CDR3 region has 14 residues. The germline V gene encodes CDR1 SQVTM and CDR2 ANQGSEA.

V is TRBV24-1 and J is TRBJ2-5, with TRBD1 matching 9 bases. Trimming at V came to 6 bases and at J to 7 bases, leaving 11 bases not matched to a gene. This CDR3 has 15 amino acids. The germline V gene encodes CDR1 KGHDR and CDR2 SFDVKD. This CDR3 is CATSQPGTGTVTQYF. The DNA of the CDR3 is TGTGCCACCAGTCAGCCCGGGACAGGGACCGTGACCCAGTACTTC.

The J gene is TRBJ2-2, the V gene TRBV15; 7 nucleotides align to TRBD2. Trimming cost V 3 bases and J 2 bases; bases outside gene matches: 6. Germline CDR1 and CDR2: LNHNV and YYDKDF (reference sequence). This CDR3 has 16 residues. CDR3 in DNA: TGTGCCACCAGCAGGGGAGGGTTTTTAAACACCGGGGAGCTGTTTTTT. Amino acid sequence: CATSRGGFLNTGELFF.

The chain uses TRBV29-1 and TRBJ1-2; D not resolved. Trimming pared 7 bases from V and 0 bases from J, leaving 9 bases between. The CDR3 covers 12 residues. CDR1 and CDR2 from the germline V gene are SQVTM and ANQGSEA. CDR3 nucleotide sequence: TGCAGCGCCGAGCATGCTAACTATGGCTACACCTTC. It specifies CSAEHANYGYTF. Combining the CDR3 with reference TRBV29-1 and TRBJ1-2 gives the whole variable domain SAVISQKPSRDICQRGTSLTIQCQVDSQVTMMFWYRQQPGQSLTLIATANQGSEATYESGFVIDKFPISRPNLTFSTLTVSNMSPEDSSIYLCSAEHANYGYTFGSGTRLTVV.

The genes are TRBV6-5 and TRBJ2-3; 11 bases are shared with TRBD2. This CDR3 has 14 amino acids. Germline V CDR1 and CDR2: MNHEY, SVGAGI. Germline trimming cut 6 bases from V and 4 bases from J; bases unmatched to any gene: 3. CDR3 protein: CASRLAGGPDTQYF. Written as DNA, the CDR3 is TGTGCCAGCAGATTAGCGGGGGGGCCAGATACGCAGTATTTT.

V and J are TRBV2 and TRBJ2-3; D is undetermined. V was trimmed by 5 bases and J by 4 bases, leaving 13 bases between them. The CDR3 covers 14 residues. From germline, CDR1 is SNHLY and CDR2 FYNNEI. The CDR3 loop is CASSRLDPPDTQYF. The CDR3 coding sequence is TGTGCCAGCAGTCGTCTAGATCCCCCAGATACGCAGTATTTT. The variable domain in full, completed from reference TRBV2 and TRBJ2-3, reads EPEVTQTPSHQVTQMGQEVILRCVPISNHLYFYWYRQILGQKVEFLVSFYNNEISEKSEIFDDQFSVERPDGSNFTLKIRSTKLEDSAMYFCASSRLDPPDTQYFGPGTRLTVL.

The chain has TRBV10-1 and TRBJ2-3; maybe TRBD2 (7 bases). V was pared by 0 bases and J by 11 bases, with 18 bases between. CDR3 size: 15 residues. Germline V gene lookup returns CDR1 WNHNN and CDR2 SYGVQD (reference sequence). The CDR3 nucleotides read TGCGCCAGCAGTGAGTCGATGGGGGGGCCCGGGCGGCAGTATTTT. Protein sequence: CASSESMGGPGRQYF.

This clone was detected a few times. The genes are TRBV28 and TRBJ1-2, with TRBD1 as a possible D gene (6 bases). V was cut by 3 bases and J by 7 bases, with 18 bases left in between. Germline assignment: CDR1 MDHEN and CDR2 SYDVKM. The CDR3 runs 15 residues. This chain's CDR3 is CASSLTAGVVPGYTF. As DNA, the CDR3 is TGTGCCAGCAGTTTGACGGCAGGGGTTGTCCCTGGCTACACCTTC.

The chain joins TRBV28 to TRBJ2-7; the match to TRBD1 covers 7 bases. J lost 1 base, V lost 6 bases, and 6 bases had no gene match. The CDR3 consists of 14 residues. CDR1 MDHEN and CDR2 SYDVKM come from the germline V gene. In DNA form, the CDR3 reads TGTGCCAGCAGCCCTCCAGGGGGTTCCTACGAGCAGTACGTC. Its translation: CASSPPGGSYEQYV.

The gene calls are TRBV7-2 and TRBJ2-5, with a weak D call TRBD1 (6 bases). CDR1 is SGHTA, CDR2 FQGNSA, per germline. CDR3 length equals 13 residues. V lost 5 bases and J 4 bases, leaving 11 bases between the germline ends. CDR3 region: CASSRGQRETQYF. The CDR3 DNA is TGTGCCAGCAGCAGAGGACAGAGAGAGACCCAGTACTTC.

The chain couples TRBV19 to TRBJ1-2; D is perhaps TRBD1 (6 bases). V lost 6 bases and J 4 bases, leaving 12 bases between the germline ends. CDR1 and CDR2 (germline): LNHDA, SQIVND (reference sequence). The CDR3 loop spans 13 amino acids. The CDR3 bases are TGTGCCAGTAGCCAGGGGCGCGGCTATGGCTACACCTTC. Translating it yields CASSQGRGYGYTF.

The V gene is TRBV4-1, the J gene TRBJ2-3; 9 nucleotides align to TRBD2. Germline V lookup: CDR1 MGHRA, CDR2 YSYEKL. J was trimmed by 3 bases and V by 7 bases; bases with no gene match: 8. This CDR3 contains 15 residues. The CDR3 spells CASTPGGGATDTQYF. Written as DNA, the CDR3 is TGCGCCAGCACCCCGGGCGGGGGGGCGACAGATACGCAGTATTTT.

V usage is TRBV5-1 and J usage is TRBJ1-3; TRBD1 aligns across 8 bases. After removal of 4 bases from V and 0 bases from J, the junction contained 9 bases not matched to a gene. The CDR3 contains 17 residues. Germline lookup yields CDR1 SGHRS and CDR2 YFSETQ. The CDR3 is CASSPGQGPNSGNTIYF. The CDR3 DNA reads as TGCGCCAGCAGCCCCGGACAGGGTCCCAACTCTGGAAACACCATATATTTT.

The chain employs TRBV28 and TRBJ1-2, with D possibly being TRBD1 (5 bases). This CDR3 is built from 12 residues. CDR1 is MDHEN, CDR2 SYDVKM, per germline. Between the trimmed V and J ends, which lost 7 bases and 2 bases, there was a span of 8 bases. The CDR3 sequence: CASKTENYGYTF. CDR3 nucleotide sequence: TGTGCCAGCAAGACAGAAAACTATGGCTACACCTTC.

The gene calls are TRBV11-2 and TRBJ2-5; TRBD1 matches at 7 bases. The V segment lost 5 bases and the J segment 3 bases; nucleotides outside the gene matches: 6. The CDR3 runs to 14 residues. Germline lookup yields CDR1 SGHAT and CDR2 FQNNGV. DNA for the CDR3: TGTGCCAGCAGCCCAGGGACAGCGAAAGAGACCCAGTACTTC. Amino acid sequence: CASSPGTAKETQYF.

This clone was found once. The rearrangement joins TRBV3-1 (or the pseudogene TRBV3-2) to TRBJ2-1, with D perhaps TRBD2 (6 bases). The CDR3 contains 14 residues. Trimming removed 10 bases from V and 5 bases from J, with 18 bases in between. The germline V gene has CDR1 LGHDT and CDR2 YNNKEL (reference sequence). In DNA form, the CDR3 reads TGTGCCACTAGACAGAGGGGACTCGACAATGAGCAGTTCTTC. Encoded protein: CATRQRGLDNEQFF.

This sequence joins TRBV20-1 and TRBJ2-7, with TRBD2 identical over 8 bases. From germline, CDR1 is DFQATT and CDR2 SNEGSKA (reference sequence). After removal of 3 bases from V and 0 bases from J, the junction contained 4 bases not matched to a gene. CDR3 length: 14 amino acids. In DNA form, the CDR3 reads TGCAGTGCTAGTGACGGGGGGGCCTCCTACGAGCAGTACTTC. Residues: CSASDGGASYEQYF.

The chain links TRBV7-6 to TRBJ2-3; 9 positions agree with TRBD2. With 2 bases clipped from V and 4 bases from J, the junction kept 10 bases outside the gene matches. The CDR3 consists of 17 residues. CDR1 and CDR2 from the germline V gene are SGHVS and FNYEAQ. For the CDR3, the DNA is TGTGCCAGCAGCTTACGGATCCCTAGCGGGGCGGCAGATACGCAGTATTTT. As protein: CASSLRIPSGAADTQYF.

V is TRBV6-1 and J is TRBJ1-4; TRBD1 is a possible D gene (5 bases). This CDR3 is 12 amino acids long. V lost 2 bases to trimming and J lost 7 bases, with 5 bases between them. In germline, CDR1 is MNHNS, CDR2 SASEGT. CDR3 coding DNA: TGTGCCAGCAGTGAACAGGGTGAAAAACTGTTTTTT. This codes for CASSEQGEKLFF.

The V and J genes are TRBV6-1 and TRBJ2-3; possibly TRBD1 for D (5 bases). The CDR3 is made up of 14 amino acids. Germline V gene data show CDR1 as MNHNS and CDR2 as SASEGT. Trimming left V 2 bases short and J 6 bases short, with 12 bases between. The CDR3 sequence: CASSERGTFDTQYF. The CDR3 nucleotides are TGTGCCAGCAGTGAAAGGGGAACATTTGATACGCAGTATTTT.

This sequence joins TRBV5-4 and TRBJ1-1; D is unclear. The V end was cut by 4 bases, the J end by 7 bases, with 14 bases between. Germline lookup yields CDR1 SGHNT and CDR2 YYREEE (reference sequence). The CDR3 extends over 13 amino acids. This chain's CDR3 is CASSPPTLGEAFF. The CDR3 DNA reads as TGTGCCAGCAGCCCGCCGACACTGGGTGAAGCTTTCTTT. Full variable domain (rest looked up from reference TRBV5-4 and TRBJ1-1): ETGVTQSPTHLIKTRGQQVTLRCSSQSGHNTVSWYQQALGQGPQFIFQYYREEENGRGNFPPRFSGLQFPNYSSELNVNALELDDSALYLCASSPPTLGEAFFGQGTRLTVV.